This is a list of T cell receptor beta chains from one sample in a study of blood T cell repertoires in COVID-19. Generated by immunoSEQ multiplex PCR, the TCRdb table keeps only in-frame clones and is missing some. Among about 190,000 clones, more than 85% were seen once, and the ten largest hold approximately 1%. Sequenced input: peripheral blood. These receptors all come from a young man with acute or convalescent COVID-19. CDR3s include the opening cysteine and the closing phenylalanine or tryptophan. Fields, in order: V gene, D gene, clone size, J gene, CDR3 protein, CDR3 DNA. The D gene is left open where the match is weak. Clone size is not always given. Where it is, it says once, few, many or a class for expanded clones.

v_call: TRBV6-5
d_call: TRBD2
clone_size: -
j_call: TRBJ2-3
cdr3_aa: CASSYAGGYADTQYF
cdr3_nt: TGTGCCAGCAGTTACGCGGGGGGGTATGCAGATACGCAGTATTTT

v_call: TRBV18
d_call: -
clone_size: -
j_call: TRBJ2-1
cdr3_aa: CASSRDRWDEQFF
cdr3_nt: TGTGCCAGCTCTCGGGATAGATGGGATGAGCAGTTCTTC

v_call: TRBV3-1/TRBV3-2
d_call: TRBD2
clone_size: -
j_call: TRBJ2-3
cdr3_aa: CASSQGTSGRATDTQYF
cdr3_nt: TGTGCCAGCAGCCAAGGGACTAGCGGGAGAGCCACAGATACGCAGTATTTT

v_call: TRBV11-2
d_call: -
clone_size: -
j_call: TRBJ1-6
cdr3_aa: CASSSVNSPLHF
cdr3_nt: TGTGCCAGCAGCTCCGTAAATTCACCCCTCCACTTT

v_call: TRBV3-1/TRBV3-2
d_call: -
clone_size: -
j_call: TRBJ1-5
cdr3_aa: CASSRHDSNQPQHF
cdr3_nt: TGTGCCAGCAGCCGACATGATAGCAATCAGCCCCAGCATTTT

v_call: TRBV6-1
d_call: -
clone_size: once
j_call: TRBJ1-1
cdr3_aa: CASILYQGRHTEAFF
cdr3_nt: TGTGCCAGCATTCTCTATCAGGGAAGACACACTGAAGCTTTCTTT

v_call: TRBV4-1
d_call: TRBD1
clone_size: -
j_call: TRBJ2-5
cdr3_aa: CASSQEGQGVGTQYF
cdr3_nt: TGCGCCAGCAGCCAAGAAGGACAGGGGGTAGGGACCCAGTACTTC

v_call: TRBV6-6
d_call: TRBD1
clone_size: -
j_call: TRBJ1-6
cdr3_aa: CASSRATGSAFVPLHF
cdr3_nt: TGTGCCAGCAGCAGAGCGACAGGGTCCGCGTTTGTCCCCCTCCACTTT

v_call: TRBV18
d_call: TRBD2
clone_size: -
j_call: TRBJ2-3
cdr3_aa: CASSPGTSANTQYF
cdr3_nt: TGTGCCAGCTCACCGGGGACTAGCGCTAATACGCAGTATTTT

v_call: TRBV11-3
d_call: TRBD1
clone_size: -
j_call: TRBJ1-1
cdr3_aa: CASSNRQGGRNTEAFF
cdr3_nt: TGTGCCAGCAGCAACCGACAGGGAGGTAGGAACACTGAAGCTTTCTTT

v_call: TRBV25-1
d_call: TRBD1
clone_size: -
j_call: TRBJ2-5
cdr3_aa: CASGQQGLETQYF
cdr3_nt: TGTGCCAGCGGCCAACAGGGGTTAGAGACCCAGTACTTC

v_call: TRBV29-1
d_call: -
clone_size: -
j_call: TRBJ2-7
cdr3_aa: CSVRTVSYEQYF
cdr3_nt: TGCAGCGTTCGGACTGTCTCCTACGAGCAGTACTTC

v_call: TRBV6-5
d_call: -
clone_size: -
j_call: TRBJ1-6
cdr3_aa: CASSGDRNSPLHF
cdr3_nt: TGTGCCAGCAGCGGGGATAGGAATTCACCCCTCCACTTT

v_call: TRBV4-1
d_call: TRBD1
clone_size: -
j_call: TRBJ1-1
cdr3_aa: CASSQATGAGTEAFF
cdr3_nt: TGCGCCAGCAGCCAGGCGACAGGGGCCGGCACTGAAGCTTTCTTT

v_call: TRBV6-5
d_call: -
clone_size: -
j_call: TRBJ1-1
cdr3_aa: CASGLQRNTEAFF
cdr3_nt: TGTGCCAGCGGACTCCAGAGGAACACTGAAGCTTTCTTT

v_call: TRBV4-1
d_call: TRBD1
clone_size: -
j_call: TRBJ1-1
cdr3_aa: CASSQDPRQGLNTEAFF
cdr3_nt: TGCGCCAGCAGCCAAGATCCCCGACAGGGTTTGAACACTGAAGCTTTCTTT

v_call: TRBV5-4
d_call: -
clone_size: -
j_call: TRBJ1-2
cdr3_aa: CASSVTQGPLYGYTF
cdr3_nt: TGTGCCAGCAGCGTGACACAGGGACCCCTGTACGGCTACACCTTC

v_call: TRBV12-5
d_call: -
clone_size: -
j_call: TRBJ2-3
cdr3_aa: CASGLVIGREQADTQYF
cdr3_nt: TGTGCTAGTGGTTTGGTAATTGGACGGGAGCAGGCAGATACGCAGTATTTT

v_call: TRBV29-1
d_call: TRBD1
clone_size: -
j_call: TRBJ2-1
cdr3_aa: CSVATLTGANNEQFF
cdr3_nt: TGCAGCGTTGCAACCTTGACAGGGGCCAACAATGAGCAGTTCTTC

v_call: TRBV7-9
d_call: -
clone_size: -
j_call: TRBJ2-7
cdr3_aa: CASSRRNRGDEQYF
cdr3_nt: TGTGCCAGCAGCCGGAGAAACCGGGGAGACGAGCAGTACTTC

v_call: TRBV6-5
d_call: TRBD1
clone_size: -
j_call: TRBJ1-1
cdr3_aa: CASSATGPNTEAFF
cdr3_nt: TGTGCCAGCAGCGCGACAGGGCCGAACACTGAAGCTTTCTTT

v_call: TRBV27
d_call: -
clone_size: once
j_call: TRBJ2-1
cdr3_aa: CASSLSIGGARDEQFF
cdr3_nt: TGTGCCAGCAGTTTATCGATAGGGGGGGCGAGGGATGAGCAGTTCTTC

v_call: TRBV6-5
d_call: TRBD2
clone_size: -
j_call: TRBJ2-7
cdr3_aa: CASTSELARNEQYF
cdr3_nt: TGTGCCAGCACTTCAGAACTAGCGAGAAACGAGCAGTACTTC

v_call: TRBV6-5
d_call: TRBD1
clone_size: -
j_call: TRBJ2-7
cdr3_aa: CASSLGQGATYEQYF
cdr3_nt: TGTGCCAGCAGCCTGGGACAGGGGGCGACCTACGAGCAGTACTTC

v_call: TRBV7-8
d_call: TRBD1
clone_size: once
j_call: TRBJ1-1
cdr3_aa: CASSPRTGGRGEAFF
cdr3_nt: TGTGCCAGCAGCCCACGGACAGGGGGAAGAGGTGAAGCTTTCTTT

v_call: TRBV7-9
d_call: -
clone_size: -
j_call: TRBJ1-1
cdr3_aa: CASSLRVENTEAFF
cdr3_nt: TGTGCCAGCAGCCTCCGGGTTGAGAACACTGAAGCTTTCTTT

v_call: TRBV4-2
d_call: TRBD1
clone_size: -
j_call: TRBJ2-1
cdr3_aa: CASSHDLTGSNEQFF
cdr3_nt: TGTGCCAGCAGCCACGACTTGACAGGGTCCAATGAGCAGTTCTTC

v_call: TRBV28
d_call: TRBD2
clone_size: -
j_call: TRBJ2-1
cdr3_aa: CASSFGLAGFYEQFF
cdr3_nt: TGTGCCAGCAGTTTTGGACTAGCGGGATTCTATGAGCAGTTCTTC

v_call: TRBV5-1
d_call: -
clone_size: once
j_call: TRBJ1-2
cdr3_aa: CASSLGDMRYGYTF
cdr3_nt: TGCGCCAGCAGCTTAGGGGACATGCGCTATGGCTACACCTTC

v_call: TRBV7-8
d_call: -
clone_size: few
j_call: TRBJ2-7
cdr3_aa: CASSFSQYEQYF
cdr3_nt: TGTGCCAGCAGCTTTTCCCAATACGAGCAGTACTTC